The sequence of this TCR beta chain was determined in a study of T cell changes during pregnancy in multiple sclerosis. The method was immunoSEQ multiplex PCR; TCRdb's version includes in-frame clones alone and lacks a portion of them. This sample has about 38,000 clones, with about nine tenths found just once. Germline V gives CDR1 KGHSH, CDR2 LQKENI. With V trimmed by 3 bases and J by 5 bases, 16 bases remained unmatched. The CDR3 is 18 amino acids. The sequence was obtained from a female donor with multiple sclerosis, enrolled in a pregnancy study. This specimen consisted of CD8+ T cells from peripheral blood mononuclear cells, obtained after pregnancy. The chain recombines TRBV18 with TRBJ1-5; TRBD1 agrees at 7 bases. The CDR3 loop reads CASSPRSGLDRSYQPQHF. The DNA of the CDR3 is TGTGCCAGCTCACCTCGGTCAGGGTTGGACAGGAGTTATCAGCCCCAGCATTTT.